Below are 14 T cell receptor beta chains sequenced from a single sample in a study of tumor and adjacent non-tumor tissue in lung cancer. A modified ARM-PCR protocol with three rounds of nested PCR amplified TCRbeta. TCRdb reprocessed the multiplex PCR reads with MiXCR, giving one entry per CDR3 protein. The table lists tens of thousands of distinct CDR3 sequences, 75% to 90% of them singletons, with more than 10% in the top ten. The template was RNA from unsorted bulk tissue. Specimen: lung tumor tissue. These receptors came from a woman aged 50 to 60 with non-small cell lung cancer.

Turning to this clonotype: A junction end diverges from the germline sequence, so it may reflect a read error. In nucleotides, the CDR3 is TGCCGTGCTAGGGAGAGTAGGGGCCACGGGCAGTACTTC. Protein sequence: CRARESRGHGQYF. This chain uses TRBV20-1 with TRBJ2-7; either TRBD1 or TRBD2 may fit D (5 bases each). Germline V gives CDR1 DFQATT, CDR2 SNEGSKA (reference sequence). There are 13 residues in the CDR3.

The chain uses TRBV6-5 and TRBJ2-1; D may be TRBD1 (6 bases). CDR3 length: 17 amino acids. Per germline, CDR1 MNHEY and CDR2 SVGAGI. Trimming removed 4 bases from V and 0 bases from J, with 16 bases in between. The CDR3 DNA sequence: TGTGCCAGCAGTTGCTACAGAAGGGGGTGCTCCTACAATGAGCAGTTCTTC. Translation: CASSCYRRGCSYNEQFF.

Concerning this clonotype: At one of its ends the junction is not consistent with the germline gene, which may arise from a read error. V usage is TRBV7-2 and J usage is TRBJ2-1; TRBD1 aligns across 8 bases. The CDR3 has 16 amino acids. Germline V CDR1 and CDR2: SGHTA, FQGNSA. The DNA of the CDR3 is TGTGCCAGCAGTTTAGACTCGTCAGGGGGCTGGAATGAGCAGTTCTTC. The encoded protein is CASSLDSSGGWNEQFF.

As to this clonotype: The junction and the germline gene differ at one end; a read error may be behind it. The rearrangement joins TRBV11-2 to TRBJ2-3, with D possibly matching TRBD1 (5 bases). This CDR3 is built from 13 residues. Germline CDR1 SGHAT, CDR2 FQNNGV. CDR3 amino acids: CTSSLGGADMRYF. The CDR3 region has the DNA TGTACCAGCAGCTTAGGTGGGGCAGATATGCGGTATTTT.

Notes on this clonotype: Germline and junction disagree at one end, which may indicate a read error. The rearrangement links TRBV29-1 to TRBJ2-7, with D possibly being TRBD1 (5 bases). CDR1 and CDR2 from the germline V gene are SQVTM and ANQGSEA. CDR3 length: 14 residues. The CDR3 DNA reads as TGCAGCGTACAGGATAGAGGAGATTCCTACGAACAGTACTTC. It yields the protein CSVQDRGDSYEQYF.

V usage is TRBV29-1 and J usage is TRBJ1-1; D gene uncertain. CDR3 size: 12 residues. The germline V gene encodes CDR1 SQVTM and CDR2 ANQGSEA. CDR3 coding DNA: TGCAGTGTGGCAGAGGTGAGGTTCGAAACTTTCTTT. Protein sequence: CSVAEVRFETFF.

With regard to this clonotype: At one end, the junction sequence differs from germline, possibly due to a read error. This chain links TRBV6-2 or TRBV6-3 with TRBJ2-7; tentatively, D is TRBD1 or TRBD2 (5 bases each). Germline loops: CDR1 MNHEY, CDR2 SVGEGT. The CDR3 runs to 16 residues. For the CDR3, the DNA is TGTGCCAGCAGTTGCTCTGCAGGGACGAGCTCCTACGAACAGTACTTC. It specifies CASSCSAGTSSYEQYF.

The CDR3 DNA reads as TGTGCCAGCAAGCCGGGACTATCGGGAACCAATGAGCAGTTCTTC. Protein sequence: CASKPGLSGTNEQFF. V gene TRBV12-3 or TRBV12-4 combines with J gene TRBJ2-1; the match to TRBD2 covers 7 bases. CDR3 length equals 15 residues. The ends lost 7 bases at V and 6 bases at J; junction bases unmatched: 12.

Concerning this clonotype: A much more abundant neighbour one base away suggests this may be a read error. V is TRBV7-9 and J is TRBJ1-2; D gene uncertain. Germline V gene lookup returns CDR1 SEHNR and CDR2 FQNEAQ (reference sequence). Trimming took 1 base from V and 6 from J, leaving 6 bases between them. The CDR3 covers 12 residues. CDR3 sequence: CASSLGSDGYTF. The CDR3 nucleotides read TGTGCCAGCAGCTTAGGTTCGGATGGCTACACCTTC.

Comment on this clonotype: The conserved closing phenylalanine or tryptophan is absent in this CDR3, likely reflecting a read error. The DNA is omitted, as the CDR3 cannot be located on it reliably, and the CDR3 follows TCRdb's listing. The genes are TRBV20-1 and TRBJ1-1; TRBD1 is the table's D call and was not checked against the DNA. The CDR3 spans 15 residues, counting both ends. CDR1 is DFQATT and CDR2 is SNEGSKA in the germline V gene (reference sequence). CDR3: CSAKDRGHGNTEASI.

This chain links TRBV5-6 with TRBJ1-1; D unclear. This CDR3 has 14 residues. Trimming shortened V by 0 bases and J by 4 bases, and 10 bases separated the two germline ends. Germline loops: CDR1 SGHDT, CDR2 YYEEEE. CDR3 residues: CASSLACTTTEAFF. For the CDR3, the DNA is TGTGCCAGCAGCTTGGCCTGCACTACCACTGAAGCTTTCTTT.

On this clonotype itself: A read error may account for a junction end that differs from germline. V is TRBV20-1 and J is TRBJ2-1; possibly TRBD2 for D (6 bases). Germline-derived CDR1 and CDR2 are DFQATT and SNEGSKA (reference sequence). This CDR3 spans 17 amino acids. The CDR3 loop is CSAMVPLSGRSYNERFF. As DNA, the CDR3 is TGCAGTGCGATGGTCCCCCTTAGCGGACGCTCCTACAATGAGCGGTTCTTC.

On this clonotype itself: One junction end does not reproduce the germline sequence, and a read error may be involved. The rearrangement uses TRBV20-1 and TRBJ1-3, with a weak D call TRBD1 (5 bases). This CDR3 spans 12 amino acids. The V gene's germline CDR1 is DFQATT and CDR2 SNEGSKA (reference sequence). Here the CDR3 DNA reads TGCTGTGCTCGGACATGGCAAAACAGCATATATTTT. Its translation is CCARTWQNSIYF.

As to this clonotype: Germline and junction disagree at one end, which may indicate a read error. This chain connects TRBV28 to TRBJ2-5; 12 bases are a match to TRBD2. The CDR3 length is 14 residues. CDR1 is MDHEN, CDR2 SYDVKM, per germline. CDR3 sequence: CANRLAGAQETQYF. The CDR3 region has the DNA TGCGCCAACAGACTAGCGGGAGCCCAAGAGACCCAGTACTTC.